Sequencing of this T cell receptor beta chain was carried out in a study of blood T cell repertoires in COVID-19. Looking at the study overall: From the United States, Italy and Spain came samples of acute and convalescent COVID-19. PBMCs, B-cell-depleted T cells, or T cells were the source of the cDNA or gDNA that made up the material.

Original processing methods: The authors estimated nucleated cell counts from reference gene primer amplification. The method was immunoSEQ multiplex PCR; TCRdb's version includes in-frame clones alone and lacks a portion of them. From that table come the V and J calls and clone size; the DNA was used to work out D and trimming. This table has 130,000 to 150,000 clones, 75% to 90% appearing once. Germline loops: CDR1 SQVTM, CDR2 ANQGSEA. The CDR3 loop spans 13 amino acids. V lost 7 bases to trimming and J lost 6 bases; unmatched junction nucleotides: 11. Input material: peripheral blood. This chain links TRBV29-1 with TRBJ2-7; 8 positions match TRBD1. The source is a man aged 70-80 years who had recovered from COVID-19. CDR3 protein: CSAGTGTGGEQYF. The CDR3 DNA follows: TGCAGCGCCGGAACCGGGACAGGCGGCGAGCAGTACTTC.